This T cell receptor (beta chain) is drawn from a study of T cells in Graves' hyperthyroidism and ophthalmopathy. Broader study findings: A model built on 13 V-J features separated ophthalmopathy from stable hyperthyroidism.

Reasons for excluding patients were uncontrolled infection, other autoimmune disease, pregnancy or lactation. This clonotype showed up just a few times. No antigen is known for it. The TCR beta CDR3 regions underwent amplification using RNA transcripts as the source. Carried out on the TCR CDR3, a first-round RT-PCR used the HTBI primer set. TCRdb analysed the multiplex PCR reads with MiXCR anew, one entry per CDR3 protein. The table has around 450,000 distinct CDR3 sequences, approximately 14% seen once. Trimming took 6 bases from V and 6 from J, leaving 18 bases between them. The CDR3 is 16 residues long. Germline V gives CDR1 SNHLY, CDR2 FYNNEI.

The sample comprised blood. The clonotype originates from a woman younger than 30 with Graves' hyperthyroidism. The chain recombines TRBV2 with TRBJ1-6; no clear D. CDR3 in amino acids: CASRDFGVTFNSPLHF. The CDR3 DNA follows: TGTGCCAGCAGGGACTTCGGGGTAACCTTTAATTCACCCCTCCACTTT.